The T cell receptor beta chain under discussion was sequenced for a study of blood T cell repertoires in COVID-19. Overall study context: COVID-19 samples from acute and convalescent phases originated in the United States, Italy and Spain.

Deletions cut 4 bases from V and 4 bases from J, with 17 bases between. Per the germline V gene, CDR1 is SGHRS and CDR2 is YFSETQ. This CDR3 is built from 15 residues. Per the original data handling: Estimation of nucleated cell counts was performed using reference gene primer amplification. The data were produced by immunoSEQ multiplex PCR, yet TCRdb's version contains in-frame clones alone and is incomplete. V and J calls and clone size are as listed in that table; D and trimming were resolved from the DNA. The table lists about 210,000 clones, under 90% of them singletons. This chain connects TRBV5-1 to TRBJ1-2, with D tentatively TRBD1 (5 bases). The clonotype was recovered from a woman older than 75 with COVID-19, enrolled during active disease. The sequencing sample was made of peripheral blood. Here the CDR3 DNA reads TGCGCCAGCAGCCCCCCCCTAGGGGTTAGCTATGGCTACACCTTC. It codes for CASSPPLGVSYGYTF.